A single sample gave rise to the 22 T cell receptor beta chains below, sequenced in a study of CD8 T cells in Susac syndrome. An amount of RNA that ranged from roughly 0.5 to 1 ug was reverse transcribed with random hexamers. MiXCR, run by TCRdb on the immunoSEQ multiplex PCR reads, gives a single entry per CDR3 protein. The table includes about 150,000 distinct CDR3 sequences, approximately 96% detected once. The source material was CD8+ T cells from PBMCs. The receptors were sampled from a human donor with multiple sclerosis.

The chain combines TRBV5-1 with TRBJ1-4; D perhaps matches TRBD1 (5 bases). V lost 0 bases to trimming and J lost 8 bases, with 8 bases between them. The length of the CDR3 is 13 residues. Germline V gene sequence: CDR1 SGHRS, CDR2 YFSETQ. The CDR3 sequence is CASSLEGAEKLFF. CDR3 coding DNA: TGCGCCAGCAGCTTGGAAGGGGCGGAAAAACTGTTTTTT.

The chain has TRBV21-1 and TRBJ1-6; TRBD1, the table's D call, lacks a check against the DNA. TRBV21-1 is recorded as a pseudogene. The CDR3 runs to 21 residues. The chain's CDR3 is CASSPPDPRDGCDSYNSPLHF. DNA for the CDR3: TGTGCCAGCAGCCCCCCTGACCCCCGGGATGGATGCGACTCCTATAATTCACCCCTCCACTTT.

J is TRBJ2-1 and V is TRBV2; the match to TRBD2 covers 8 bases. The CDR3 consists of 16 residues. Germline assignment: CDR1 SNHLY and CDR2 FYNNEI. V lost 2 bases and J lost 4; bases outside the gene matches: 7. The CDR3 sequence is CASSERAGDLYNEQFF. The CDR3 coding sequence is TGTGCCAGCAGTGAAAGAGCGGGGGACCTATACAATGAGCAGTTCTTC.

This rearrangement joins TRBV2 to TRBJ1-2; a weak D match, TRBD1 (5 bases). CDR1 and CDR2 (germline): SNHLY, FYNNEI. The CDR3 length is 15 residues. V lost 1 base, J lost 1 base, and 10 bases lay in between. CDR3 in amino acids: CASSEGAGINYGYTF. The CDR3 region has the DNA TGTGCCAGCAGTGAAGGGGCAGGGATTAACTATGGCTACACCTTC.

The chain recombines TRBV12-5 with TRBJ2-1, with 10 bases lining up with TRBD1. This CDR3 spans 16 amino acids. Germline CDR1 is LGHNT and CDR2 is FRNRAP. V shed 0 bases, J shed 4 bases, and the junction held 3 bases outside the gene matches. For the CDR3, the DNA is TGTGCTAGTGGTTTGGTGGACAGGGGGGTTTACAATGAGCAGTTCTTC. Translated, it gives CASGLVDRGVYNEQFF.

This chain uses TRBV10-3 with TRBJ2-2, with D perhaps matching TRBD1 (6 bases). This CDR3 region has 15 residues. V shed 7 bases and J shed 2 bases, with 14 bases lying between them. Looked up from germline, CDR1 is ENHRY and CDR2 is SYGVKD. The CDR3 protein is CAIMPDRPNTGELFF. CDR3 coding DNA: TGTGCCATCATGCCGGACAGACCAAACACCGGGGAGCTGTTTTTT.

The chain links TRBV12-5 to TRBJ2-7; TRBD1 is a possible D gene (6 bases). CDR1 LGHNT and CDR2 FRNRAP come from the germline V gene. Between the trimmed V and J ends, which lost 3 bases and 7 bases, there was a span of 10 bases. CDR3 size: 12 residues. The CDR3 coding sequence is TGTGCTAGTGGTTTCAGGGGTCGGGAGCAGTACTTC. It encodes CASGFRGREQYF.

The CDR3: CASSAWGPTEAFF. CDR3 coding DNA: TGTGCCAGCAGCGCGTGGGGGCCCACTGAAGCTTTCTTT. V usage is TRBV14 and J usage is TRBJ1-1; maybe TRBD1 (6 bases). CDR1 SGHDN and CDR2 FVKESK come from the germline V gene. This CDR3 comprises 13 residues. V shed 5 bases and J shed 4 bases, with 11 bases lying between them.

V gene TRBV12-5 combines with J gene TRBJ2-1; D is unclear. This CDR3 has 10 amino acids. The germline V and J ends were trimmed by 7 bases and 5 bases, with 3 bases remaining between them. The germline V gene encodes CDR1 LGHNT and CDR2 FRNRAP. The CDR3 nucleotides are TGTGCTAGTGCGGACAATGAGCAGTTCTTC. Its translation: CASADNEQFF.

This chain links TRBV4-1 with TRBJ1-6; D possibly corresponds to TRBD1 (5 bases). The CDR3 has 14 residues. V lost 4 bases and J lost 7, with 11 bases in between. The germline V gene encodes CDR1 MGHRA and CDR2 YSYEKL. CDR3 bases: TGCGCCAGCAGCCCAGGGCCTTCCAATTCACCCCTCCACTTT. Amino acids: CASSPGPSNSPLHF.

About this clonotype itself: An end of the junction does not agree with germline; a read error may underlie this. The chain joins TRBV7-9 to TRBJ1-5; D is unclear. Germline CDR1 is SEHNR and CDR2 is FQNEAQ (reference sequence). The CDR3 spans 18 residues. CDR3 loop: CSSSPTGSSDYSNQPQHF. The CDR3 DNA follows: TGTTCCAGCAGCCCCACTGGTTCGTCGGATTATAGCAATCAGCCCCAGCATTTT.

This chain's CDR3 is CASSLVSTYEQYF. Written as DNA, the CDR3 is TGTGCCAGCAGCTTAGTTTCCACCTACGAGCAGTACTTC. This rearrangement joins TRBV13 to TRBJ2-7; D is ambiguous. This CDR3 is built from 13 residues. Between the trimmed V and J ends, which lost 1 base and 2 bases, there was a span of 6 bases. The germline V gene has CDR1 PRHDT and CDR2 FYEKMQ (reference sequence).

V gene TRBV7-8 combines with J gene TRBJ2-1; D gene uncertain. The CDR3 totals 14 residues. Trimming removed 5 bases from V and 8 bases from J, with 16 bases in between. The germline V gene encodes CDR1 SGHVS and CDR2 FQNEAQ. In DNA, the CDR3 is TGTGCCAGCAGCCTCCTAGGGCGGTTGGATGAGCAGTTCTTC. Translating it yields CASSLLGRLDEQFF.

This clonotype occurred once. V is TRBV24-1 and J is TRBJ2-1; TRBD2 matches 9 bases. Germline CDR1 reads KGHDR; CDR2 reads SFDVKD. The CDR3 runs to 19 residues. V was pared by 0 bases and J by 0 bases, with 8 bases of the junction left unmatched. CDR3 bases: TGTGCCACCAGTGATTTGTTGGTAGCGGGGGAGCGCTCCTACAATGAGCAGTTCTTC. This translates into CATSDLLVAGERSYNEQFF.

The rearrangement links TRBV29-1 to TRBJ2-5; D gene ambiguous. Deletions cut 3 bases from V and 2 bases from J, with 19 bases between. This CDR3 is 16 amino acids long. CDR1 and CDR2 from the germline V gene are SQVTM and ANQGSEA. The chain's CDR3 is CSVDLGSGGEQETQYF. CDR3 DNA: TGCAGCGTTGACTTGGGGTCGGGCGGAGAGCAAGAGACCCAGTACTTC. The complete variable domain, with remaining parts taken from reference TRBV29-1 and TRBJ2-5, reads SAVISQKPSRDICQRGTSLTIQCQVDSQVTMMFWYRQQPGQSLTLIATANQGSEATYESGFVIDKFPISRPNLTFSTLTVSNMSPEDSSIYLCSVDLGSGGEQETQYFGPGTRLLVL.

The chain joins TRBV9 to TRBJ2-3; 9 positions match TRBD2. CDR3 length: 17 residues. Per germline, CDR1 SGDLS and CDR2 YYNGEE. The J segment lost 2 bases and the V segment lost 0 bases, leaving 7 bases of the junction unmatched. Here the CDR3 reads CASSVESAGGYTDTQYF. In DNA form, the CDR3 reads TGTGCCAGCAGCGTAGAATCCGCGGGGGGGTACACAGATACGCAGTATTTT.

Only one count was recorded for this clonotype. The junction departs from the called germline gene at one end, perhaps through a read error. The chain joins TRBV30 to TRBJ1-5, with unresolved D. The length of the CDR3 is 14 residues. Looked up from germline, CDR1 is GTSNPN and CDR2 is SVGIG (reference sequence). The CDR3 loop reads CAWSGPGSSQPQHF. The CDR3 DNA reads TGTGCCTGGAGTGGACCAGGCAGCAGTCAGCCCCAGCATTTT.

The V gene is TRBV9, the J gene TRBJ1-1; D gene unclear. The CDR3 is 15 amino acids. V lost 0 bases to trimming and J lost 1 base, with 10 bases between them. In germline, CDR1 is SGDLS, CDR2 YYNGEE. CDR3 bases: TGTGCCAGCAGCGTAGCAGTGGGATGGAACACTGAAGCTTTCTTT. Protein: CASSVAVGWNTEAFF.

This CDR3 is CSAREQGKVLDTGELFF. The CDR3 DNA reads as TGCAGTGCTAGGGAACAGGGCAAGGTGCTGGACACCGGGGAGCTGTTTTTT. This rearrangement joins TRBV20-1 to TRBJ2-2, with TRBD1 as a possible D gene (6 bases). Germline CDR1 DFQATT, CDR2 SNEGSKA (reference sequence). Trimming pared 3 bases from V and 3 bases from J, leaving 20 bases between. CDR3 length: 17 amino acids.

The V call is TRBV27, the J call TRBJ2-6; weak D call: TRBD1 (6 bases). Trimming cost V 3 bases and J 1 base, with 7 bases left between them. This CDR3 has 15 amino acids. Per germline, CDR1 MNHEY and CDR2 SMNVEV (reference sequence). The CDR3 nucleotides are TGTGCCAGCAGTTTCACAGGGTCTGGGGCCAACGTCCTGACTTTC. Translation: CASSFTGSGANVLTF.

This chain uses TRBV7-8 with TRBJ1-1, with D uncertain. Germline-derived CDR1 and CDR2 are SGHVS and FQNEAQ. The CDR3 length is 15 residues. Deletions cut 1 base from V and 0 bases from J, with 9 bases between. CDR3 region: CASSLEAEMNTEAFF. The CDR3 DNA follows: TGTGCCAGCAGCTTAGAAGCAGAAATGAACACTGAAGCTTTCTTT.

The V and J genes are TRBV3-1 and TRBJ2-1; TRBD2 might be the D (5 bases). Looked up from germline, CDR1 is LGHDT and CDR2 is YNNKEL (reference sequence). The CDR3 runs to 15 residues. V was pared by 0 bases and J by 7 bases, with 13 bases between. Here the CDR3 reads CASSQDLRGRNEQFF. CDR3 DNA: TGTGCCAGCAGCCAAGATCTTCGAGGGCGGAATGAGCAGTTCTTC.